This entry describes one TCR beta chain. This clonotype was seen at least ten times. Its antigen target is currently unknown. There are no base qualities to consult, and no much larger clone falls within one base. Library preparation was by 5' RACE. Instrument on record: NextSeq 500. The TCR library protocol attached a unique molecular identifier to each TCR cDNA molecule to allow correction of PCR and sequencing errors. Per the authors' processing: Decombinator tools were used for TCR identification, UMI-based error correction and CDR3 extraction. Expanded TCRs were defined as those above a frequency of 2 per 1,000, corresponding to the top 1% of the tumor frequency distribution. Expanded tumor TCRs statistically deemed absent (corrected P<0.05) from at least one tumor region were classed as regional, and all other expanded tumor TCRs were classed as ubiquitous. Renyi diversity was computed with the R vegan package after each repertoire had been subsampled 100 times to 5,000 TCRs. To build CDR3 similarity networks, amino acid triplet string-kernel similarity was used, and CDR3s were connected when their pairwise similarity was above 0.82. TCRdb took the public reads, trimmed them with fastp at Q25, ran MiXCR for clone calling and kept in-frame beta chains. CDR3 protein duplicates are merged, each entry listing the most common genes and DNA. These V and J calls are TCRdb output, not the study's own analysis. The sample table contains around 12,000 distinct CDR3 sequences; only one count was recorded for about 6% of them. More than 9.5% of the sample lies in the top ten.

This record comes from a study of spatial heterogeneity in lung cancer (dated by TCRdb to 2018 to 2020). Context from the whole study: Beta-chain transcripts were consistently detected in greater numbers than alpha-chain transcripts, which likely reflected higher beta-chain transcript abundance. The study quantitatively compared TCR alpha and beta repertoires across multiple tumor regions, matched nontumor lung and blood in non-small cell lung cancer. In the raw uncorrected reads, each unique combination of TCR and UMI appeared more than ten times on average. In tumor regions, TCR transcript counts showed a strong correlation with a T cell transcriptional module score from matched bulk RNA-seq. At surgery, both alpha and beta chains were TCR-sequenced in about 200 tumor regions, 63 to 65 matched nontumor lung samples and just over 55 PBMC samples. The study linked features of the TCR repertoire to counts of nonsynonymous mutations, which were determined by whole-exome sequencing of tumor tissue.

The CDR3 goes from the cysteine to the phenylalanine over 15 residues. The sequence is cut down to CDR3 DNA, 45 bases in frame from base 1. CDR1 is given as MDHEN and CDR2 as SYDVKM, both from the germline V gene. The germline ends are 16 bases apart after V is trimmed by 3 bases and J by 8 bases. According to the study, the label for this sample's time point signals: sample taken at primary tumor resection. The donors were some 72 patients from the lung TRACERx cohort who had early-stage, untreated non-small cell lung cancer. For TCR sequencing, whole RNA was extracted from tumor and nontumor lung tissue, or from cryopreserved PBMC samples, and no cell sorting was done. Only patients for whom sufficient RNA was available from at least two tumor regions were selected for TCR sequencing. Before being selected, tumor and adjacent nontumor lung specimens were reviewed by a lung pathologist. Broader findings and caveats from the paper: Estimated TCR-seq coverage of tumor T cells was only roughly 7% for alpha chains and 13% for beta chains. Additional single-cell paired TCR alpha and beta sequencing was considered necessary to confirm, at a functional level, the hypothesis that regional TCRs recognize regional mutations. Counts of ubiquitous and regional expanded TCRs were found to correlate with counts of ubiquitous and regional nonsynonymous mutations, respectively. The number of expanded intratumoral alpha and beta TCRs correlated with the tumor nonsynonymous mutation count.

In this chain, TRBV28 is recombined with TRBJ1-4; TRBD1 is a possible D gene, resting on 5 matching bases. The sequences come from lung tumor tissue, collected at surgery. This clonotype originated in a female donor with early-stage non-small cell lung cancer. In nucleotides, the sequence is TGTGCCAGCAGTTTTTCAGGGCTGGGTTACGAAAAACTGTTTTTT. This gives the protein CASSFSGLGYEKLFF.